This TCR beta chain was captured in a study of cytotoxic CD8 clonotypes in ibrutinib-treated CLL. Study-level background: Included were approximately ten relapsed/refractory and about 14 treatment-naive patients, of whom some 18 were IGHV unmutated.

Only in-frame clones appear in the TCRdb table, and some are missing; sequencing was by immunoSEQ multiplex PCR. This repertoire shows about 130,000 clones, around four fifths found once; its top ten account for 2.5% to 3.5%. Comments on this clone: The antigen remains undetermined.

Study results and limitations: Age-matched healthy donor levels were exceeded by baseline clonality, which tracked circulating CD8+ T-cell counts.

This sequence was found in a human donor with chronic lymphocytic leukemia. The specimen comprised PBMCs, sampled after 24 months of ibrutinib treatment.

The CDR3: CASSVSGGRNNEQFF. CDR3 coding DNA: TGTGCCAGCAGCGTAAGCGGGGGTCGGAACAATGAGCAGTTCTTC. The V call is TRBV27, the J call TRBJ2-1; 8 positions agree with TRBD2. The CDR3 consists of 15 residues. Unmatched junction bases numbered 9, after V lost 6 bases and J lost 5 bases. Germline V gives CDR1 MNHEY, CDR2 SMNVEV (reference sequence).